These T cell receptor beta chains were read from a single sample in a study of blood T cell repertoires in COVID-19. The assay was immunoSEQ multiplex PCR, and TCRdb's table has in-frame clones only and misses some. The sample lists about 54,000 clones; 90% were seen once. Sequences were obtained from peripheral blood. The receptors originated from a man aged 45-60 years with acute or convalescent COVID-19. CDR3s include the opening cysteine and the closing phenylalanine or tryptophan. Fields, in order: D gene, clone size, J gene, CDR3 length, V gene, CDR3 DNA, CDR3 protein. The D gene is left open where the match is weak. Rows may omit the clone size; those that give it use once, few, many or a size class.

d_call: TRBD1; clone_size: -; j_call: TRBJ1-2; cdr3_length: 16; v_call: TRBV6-1; cdr3_nt: TGTGCCAGCAGTGCGGCGTCAGGGGGCTTTAACTATGGCTACACCTTC; cdr3_aa: CASSAASGGFNYGYTF
d_call: -; clone_size: -; j_call: TRBJ1-5; cdr3_length: 15; v_call: TRBV19; cdr3_nt: TGTGCCAGTAGTAGGATGGGGGGGCGAGGGCAGCCCCAGCATTTT; cdr3_aa: CASSRMGGRGQPQHF
d_call: -; clone_size: -; j_call: TRBJ2-5; cdr3_length: 14; v_call: TRBV7-9; cdr3_nt: TGTGCCAGCATCGACGGATACCGGCGGGAGACCCAGTACTTC; cdr3_aa: CASIDGYRRETQYF
d_call: TRBD2; clone_size: -; j_call: TRBJ2-7; cdr3_length: 16; v_call: TRBV11-3; cdr3_nt: TGTGCCAGCAGCTCAAGGACTAGCGGGAGATCCTACGAGCAGTACTTC; cdr3_aa: CASSSRTSGRSYEQYF
d_call: TRBD2; clone_size: -; j_call: TRBJ2-5; cdr3_length: 15; v_call: TRBV30; cdr3_nt: TGTGCCTGGAGTAAACTAGCGGGAGGGGCTGAGACCCAGTACTTC; cdr3_aa: CAWSKLAGGAETQYF
d_call: -; clone_size: -; j_call: TRBJ1-5; cdr3_length: 17; v_call: TRBV18; cdr3_nt: TGTGCCAGCTCACCAATCGAAGTTAGTGAGAGCAATCAGCCCCAGCATTTT; cdr3_aa: CASSPIEVSESNQPQHF
d_call: -; clone_size: -; j_call: TRBJ1-2; cdr3_length: 12; v_call: TRBV29-1; cdr3_nt: TGCAGCCTCTTTGGTTTGGGAGATGGCTACACCTTC; cdr3_aa: CSLFGLGDGYTF
d_call: TRBD1; clone_size: -; j_call: TRBJ2-5; cdr3_length: 14; v_call: TRBV5-1; cdr3_nt: TGCGCCAGCACCCTGACAGGGGTCCAAGAGACCCAGTACTTC; cdr3_aa: CASTLTGVQETQYF
d_call: -; clone_size: -; j_call: TRBJ2-7; cdr3_length: 16; v_call: TRBV12-5; cdr3_nt: TGTGCTAGTGGTTTGGTACTGGGCAGGGGCTCCTACGAGCAGTACTTC; cdr3_aa: CASGLVLGRGSYEQYF
d_call: -; clone_size: once; j_call: TRBJ2-1; cdr3_length: 15; v_call: TRBV6-5; cdr3_nt: TGTGCCAGCATTCGGATTGGCGGGATAGGCAATGAGCAGTTCTTC; cdr3_aa: CASIRIGGIGNEQFF
d_call: -; clone_size: -; j_call: TRBJ2-5; cdr3_length: 15; v_call: TRBV6-1; cdr3_nt: TGTGCCAGCAGGAACCCCCAAGGCGGGCAAGAGACCCAGTACTTC; cdr3_aa: CASRNPQGGQETQYF
d_call: -; clone_size: -; j_call: TRBJ2-5; cdr3_length: 12; v_call: TRBV24-1; cdr3_nt: TGTGCCACCAGTGAGGACAAAAAGACCCAGTACTTC; cdr3_aa: CATSEDKKTQYF
d_call: -; clone_size: once; j_call: TRBJ2-7; cdr3_length: 12; v_call: TRBV10-1; cdr3_nt: TGCGCCAGCAGTGACAGCTCCTACGAGCAGTACTTC; cdr3_aa: CASSDSSYEQYF
d_call: TRBD2; clone_size: -; j_call: TRBJ2-1; cdr3_length: 16; v_call: TRBV5-6; cdr3_nt: TGTGCCAGCAGCCTCCTAGCGGTTCTTGGGGCCAATGAGCAGTTCTTC; cdr3_aa: CASSLLAVLGANEQFF
d_call: TRBD2; clone_size: -; j_call: TRBJ2-1; cdr3_length: 18; v_call: TRBV6-8; cdr3_nt: TGTGCCAGCAGTTACGCACTGAATAGGTCTAGCGGGACGGGGGAGCAGTTCTTC; cdr3_aa: CASSYALNRSSGTGEQFF
d_call: -; clone_size: -; j_call: TRBJ2-1; cdr3_length: 12; v_call: TRBV7-8; cdr3_nt: TGTGCCAGCAGCCTCAGGGGCAATGAGCAGTTCTTC; cdr3_aa: CASSLRGNEQFF
d_call: -; clone_size: -; j_call: TRBJ2-7; cdr3_length: 13; v_call: TRBV24-1; cdr3_nt: TGTGCCACCAGTGGGCGGGGAAACTACGAGCAGTACTTC; cdr3_aa: CATSGRGNYEQYF
d_call: -; clone_size: -; j_call: TRBJ2-5; cdr3_length: 13; v_call: TRBV18; cdr3_nt: TGTGCCAGCTCAGGAGGGCCCCAAGAGACCCAGTACTTC; cdr3_aa: CASSGGPQETQYF
d_call: TRBD1; clone_size: -; j_call: TRBJ1-4; cdr3_length: 15; v_call: TRBV19; cdr3_nt: TGTGCCAGTAGTAAAGGGACAGGGGGCGTTGAAAAACTGTTTTTT; cdr3_aa: CASSKGTGGVEKLFF
d_call: TRBD1; clone_size: -; j_call: TRBJ1-1; cdr3_length: 14; v_call: TRBV5-6; cdr3_nt: TGTGCCAGCAGCTACCAGGACAGGTACACTGAAGCTTTCTTT; cdr3_aa: CASSYQDRYTEAFF
d_call: -; clone_size: once; j_call: TRBJ2-7; cdr3_length: 17; v_call: TRBV7-2; cdr3_nt: TGTGCCAGCAGCTTAAGGGCCTCGGACGGGAACCCCTACGAGCAGTACTTC; cdr3_aa: CASSLRASDGNPYEQYF
d_call: -; clone_size: few; j_call: TRBJ1-2; cdr3_length: 17; v_call: TRBV27; cdr3_nt: TGTGCCAGCAGTTTAATGGTCTGGGGGCTCTTGGACTATGGCTACACCTTC; cdr3_aa: CASSLMVWGLLDYGYTF
d_call: -; clone_size: -; j_call: TRBJ2-2; cdr3_length: 15; v_call: TRBV5-1; cdr3_nt: TGCGCCAGCAGCTTGGGAGCAGGGGGGACCGGGGAGCTGTTTTTT; cdr3_aa: CASSLGAGGTGELFF
d_call: -; clone_size: -; j_call: TRBJ2-7; cdr3_length: 11; v_call: TRBV20-1; cdr3_nt: TGCAGTGCTAGAGTCAACATAGAGCAGTACTTC; cdr3_aa: CSARVNIEQYF
d_call: TRBD1; clone_size: -; j_call: TRBJ1-2; cdr3_length: 16; v_call: TRBV6-5; cdr3_nt: TGTGCCAGCAGTTACCCAACGACAGGGGGAGGGTATGGCTACACCTTC; cdr3_aa: CASSYPTTGGGYGYTF
d_call: -; clone_size: -; j_call: TRBJ2-7; cdr3_length: 11; v_call: TRBV12-3/TRBV12-4; cdr3_nt: TGTGCCAGCAGTTCCGCGGGTAAGCAGTACTTC; cdr3_aa: CASSSAGKQYF
d_call: TRBD1; clone_size: -; j_call: TRBJ2-7; cdr3_length: 14; v_call: TRBV29-1; cdr3_nt: TGCAGCGTTGAAGGTCAGGGGGTAGGCTACGAGCAGTACTTC; cdr3_aa: CSVEGQGVGYEQYF
d_call: -; clone_size: -; j_call: TRBJ2-3; cdr3_length: 15; v_call: TRBV29-1; cdr3_nt: TGCAGCGTTGAAATTAGAACAGGCTTCACAGATACGCAGTATTTT; cdr3_aa: CSVEIRTGFTDTQYF
d_call: -; clone_size: -; j_call: TRBJ2-3; cdr3_length: 16; v_call: TRBV9; cdr3_nt: TGTGCCAGCAGCGTAGAGGTTAGCGGTCGCACAGATACGCAGTATTTT; cdr3_aa: CASSVEVSGRTDTQYF
d_call: -; clone_size: -; j_call: TRBJ1-3; cdr3_length: 13; v_call: TRBV29-1; cdr3_nt: TGCAGCGTTGAGGGGACACTCGGAAACACCATATATTTT; cdr3_aa: CSVEGTLGNTIYF
d_call: TRBD1; clone_size: -; j_call: TRBJ2-7; cdr3_length: 15; v_call: TRBV27; cdr3_nt: TGTGCCAGCAGAACTATCGGACAGGGTCCCTACGAGCAGTACTTC; cdr3_aa: CASRTIGQGPYEQYF
d_call: -; clone_size: -; j_call: TRBJ1-4; cdr3_length: 17; v_call: TRBV5-8; cdr3_nt: TGTGCCAGCAGCCGGGGGGGGAAGTCTTCAACTAATGAAAAACTGTTTTTT; cdr3_aa: CASSRGGKSSTNEKLFF
d_call: -; clone_size: -; j_call: TRBJ2-3; cdr3_length: 14; v_call: TRBV5-1; cdr3_nt: TGCGCCAGCAGCTTGGTTCAGGGGATAGATACGCAGTATTTT; cdr3_aa: CASSLVQGIDTQYF
d_call: TRBD1; clone_size: -; j_call: TRBJ1-1; cdr3_length: 15; v_call: TRBV18; cdr3_nt: TGTGCCAGCTCAGAATCGGGACAGTCGGCCACTGAAGCTTTCTTT; cdr3_aa: CASSESGQSATEAFF
d_call: -; clone_size: -; j_call: TRBJ1-2; cdr3_length: 15; v_call: TRBV5-1; cdr3_nt: TGCGCCAGCAGCCCCCTGGCAGGGGTAGCCTATGGCTACACCTTC; cdr3_aa: CASSPLAGVAYGYTF
d_call: -; clone_size: -; j_call: TRBJ1-6; cdr3_length: 17; v_call: TRBV18; cdr3_nt: TGTGCCAGCTCACCACTGAATTGGGGGGGTCGAAATTCACCCCTCCACTTT; cdr3_aa: CASSPLNWGGRNSPLHF
d_call: TRBD1; clone_size: -; j_call: TRBJ1-1; cdr3_length: 13; v_call: TRBV6-5; cdr3_nt: TGTGCCGCAGGACAGGGGCGGAACACTGAAGCTTTCTTT; cdr3_aa: CAAGQGRNTEAFF
d_call: TRBD2; clone_size: once; j_call: TRBJ2-1; cdr3_length: 17; v_call: TRBV5-1; cdr3_nt: TGCGCCAGCAGCCGCGGTCTTGGCGGGAGAGGGTACAATGAGCAGTTCTTC; cdr3_aa: CASSRGLGGRGYNEQFF
d_call: TRBD2; clone_size: few; j_call: TRBJ2-7; cdr3_length: 18; v_call: TRBV2; cdr3_nt: TGTGCCAGCAGTTACCCGGGACTAGCGGGAGGGGAGCCCTACGAGCAGTACTTC; cdr3_aa: CASSYPGLAGGEPYEQYF
d_call: TRBD1; clone_size: -; j_call: TRBJ1-3; cdr3_length: 15; v_call: TRBV9; cdr3_nt: TGTGCCAGCAGCGAAACCAGGGGACAGGGCAACACCATATATTTT; cdr3_aa: CASSETRGQGNTIYF
d_call: -; clone_size: -; j_call: TRBJ1-5; cdr3_length: 15; v_call: TRBV7-9; cdr3_nt: TGTGCCAGCAGCCAAGGGGATCCGAGCAATCAGCCCCAGCATTTT; cdr3_aa: CASSQGDPSNQPQHF
d_call: TRBD2; clone_size: -; j_call: TRBJ2-2; cdr3_length: 18; v_call: TRBV7-2; cdr3_nt: TGTGCCAGCAGCCTCCGGGGACTAGCGGGAGGAATCTCCGGGGAGCTGTTTTTT; cdr3_aa: CASSLRGLAGGISGELFF
d_call: -; clone_size: -; j_call: TRBJ2-2; cdr3_length: 15; v_call: TRBV9; cdr3_nt: TGTGCCAGCAGCGTAGCAGGGATGGGCACCGGGGAGCTGTTTTTT; cdr3_aa: CASSVAGMGTGELFF
d_call: TRBD2; clone_size: -; j_call: TRBJ2-3; cdr3_length: 16; v_call: TRBV29-1; cdr3_nt: TGCAGCGCTGCTGGGACTAGCGGGACTAGCACAGATACGCAGTATTTT; cdr3_aa: CSAAGTSGTSTDTQYF
d_call: -; clone_size: -; j_call: TRBJ1-6; cdr3_length: 12; v_call: TRBV10-1; cdr3_nt: TGCGCCAGCAGTGAGTCAGGGGAAACCCTCCACTTT; cdr3_aa: CASSESGETLHF
d_call: -; clone_size: -; j_call: TRBJ1-2; cdr3_length: 16; v_call: TRBV6-5; cdr3_nt: TGTGCCAGCAGTTACGGGGGAGGGCAGGGACCCTATGGCTACACCTTC; cdr3_aa: CASSYGGGQGPYGYTF
d_call: TRBD2; clone_size: -; j_call: TRBJ2-2; cdr3_length: 15; v_call: TRBV19; cdr3_nt: TGTGCCAGTAGTACCATGGGGGGGTACACCGGGGAGCTGTTTTTT; cdr3_aa: CASSTMGGYTGELFF
d_call: TRBD2; clone_size: -; j_call: TRBJ2-1; cdr3_length: 16; v_call: TRBV10-3; cdr3_nt: TGTGCCATCAGTGAGTCGGCAGTAGCGGGAGGTAATGAGCAGTTCTTC; cdr3_aa: CAISESAVAGGNEQFF
d_call: -; clone_size: -; j_call: TRBJ1-2; cdr3_length: 13; v_call: TRBV27; cdr3_nt: TGTGCCAGCAGTTTTTTGGGGGCTCATGGCTACACCTTC; cdr3_aa: CASSFLGAHGYTF
d_call: -; clone_size: once; j_call: TRBJ1-1; cdr3_length: 17; v_call: TRBV18; cdr3_nt: TGTGCCAGCTCACTCGAGCTGACAGGAACCCACAACACTGAAGCTTTCTTT; cdr3_aa: CASSLELTGTHNTEAFF
d_call: -; clone_size: -; j_call: TRBJ2-3; cdr3_length: 14; v_call: TRBV5-4; cdr3_nt: TGTGCCAGCAGCTTTCTAGTGGGCACAGATACGCAGTATTTT; cdr3_aa: CASSFLVGTDTQYF
d_call: TRBD1; clone_size: -; j_call: TRBJ2-7; cdr3_length: 13; v_call: TRBV6-5; cdr3_nt: TGTGCCGTCAGCGGACAGGGGGGATACGAGCAGTACTTC; cdr3_aa: CAVSGQGGYEQYF
d_call: TRBD2; clone_size: -; j_call: TRBJ2-3; cdr3_length: 16; v_call: TRBV7-9; cdr3_nt: TGTGCCAGCAGCTTATATGGACTAGCGGGAGTGGATACGCAGTATTTT; cdr3_aa: CASSLYGLAGVDTQYF
d_call: -; clone_size: -; j_call: TRBJ1-4; cdr3_length: 16; v_call: TRBV10-2; cdr3_nt: TGCGCCAGCATTGCCGGGAAGTTTGCAACTAATGAAAAACTGTTTTTT; cdr3_aa: CASIAGKFATNEKLFF
d_call: TRBD1; clone_size: -; j_call: TRBJ1-2; cdr3_length: 15; v_call: TRBV6-5; cdr3_nt: TGTGCCAGCACCCGAAGACAGGGGGCCCTCGGTGGCTACACCTTC; cdr3_aa: CASTRRQGALGGYTF
d_call: TRBD1; clone_size: -; j_call: TRBJ1-2; cdr3_length: 14; v_call: TRBV18; cdr3_nt: TGTGCCAGCTCACCACGGCAGGGGGACTATGGCTACACCTTC; cdr3_aa: CASSPRQGDYGYTF
d_call: -; clone_size: -; j_call: TRBJ2-5; cdr3_length: 15; v_call: TRBV4-1; cdr3_nt: TGCGCCAGCAGCCAAGACAGGGGTCCTTGGGGGACCCAGTACTTC; cdr3_aa: CASSQDRGPWGTQYF
d_call: TRBD2; clone_size: -; j_call: TRBJ2-7; cdr3_length: 16; v_call: TRBV19; cdr3_nt: TGTGCCAGTAGTATAGATCCACTAGCGGGAGTCTACGAGCAGTACTTC; cdr3_aa: CASSIDPLAGVYEQYF